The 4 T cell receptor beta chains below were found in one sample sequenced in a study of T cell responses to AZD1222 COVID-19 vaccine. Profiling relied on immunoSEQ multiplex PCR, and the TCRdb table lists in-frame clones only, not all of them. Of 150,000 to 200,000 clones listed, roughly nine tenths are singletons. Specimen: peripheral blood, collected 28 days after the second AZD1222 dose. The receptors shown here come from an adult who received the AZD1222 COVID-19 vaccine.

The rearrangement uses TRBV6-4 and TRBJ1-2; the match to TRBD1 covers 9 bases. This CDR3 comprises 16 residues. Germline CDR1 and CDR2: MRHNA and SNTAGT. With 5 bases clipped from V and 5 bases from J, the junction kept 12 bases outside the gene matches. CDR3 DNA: TGTGCCAGCAGTTCTCCGGACAGGGGAGATTGGTATGGCTACACCTTC. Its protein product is CASSSPDRGDWYGYTF.

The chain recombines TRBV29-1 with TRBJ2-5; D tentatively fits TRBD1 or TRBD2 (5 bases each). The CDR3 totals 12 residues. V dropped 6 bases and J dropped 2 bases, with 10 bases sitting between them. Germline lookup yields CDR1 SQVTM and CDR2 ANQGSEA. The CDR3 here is CSVRDQQETQYF. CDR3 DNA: TGCAGCGTAAGGGACCAACAAGAGACCCAGTACTTC.

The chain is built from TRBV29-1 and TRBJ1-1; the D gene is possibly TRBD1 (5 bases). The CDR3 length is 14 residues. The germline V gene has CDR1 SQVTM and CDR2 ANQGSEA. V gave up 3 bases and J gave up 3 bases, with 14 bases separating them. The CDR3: CSVDRARRDTEAFF. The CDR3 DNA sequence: TGCAGCGTTGACAGGGCCAGGCGGGACACTGAAGCTTTCTTT.

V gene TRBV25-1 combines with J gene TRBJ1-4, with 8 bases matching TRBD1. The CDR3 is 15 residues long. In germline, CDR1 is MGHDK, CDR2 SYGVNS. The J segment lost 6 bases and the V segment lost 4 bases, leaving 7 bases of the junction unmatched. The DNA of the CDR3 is TGTGCCAGCAGTGGGACCGACAGGGGACATGAAAAACTGTTTTTT. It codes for CASSGTDRGHEKLFF.